This TCR beta chain was recorded in a study of regulatory T cells in long-lasting Graves disease. CDR3 length equals 16 residues. V dropped 0 bases and J dropped 7 bases, with 15 bases sitting between them. CDR1 is SGHTA and CDR2 is FQGNSA in the germline V gene. Relying on iRepertoire HTBI primers and Arm-PCR of CDR3 regions, the team built TCR beta libraries. TCRdb re-derived calls from the multiplex PCR reads in MiXCR, one entry per CDR3 protein. Of about 620,000 distinct CDR3 sequences in the sample, under 20% were seen once. This clonotype was counted many times. Time point given: newly diagnosed GD, antithyroid drugs for less than 3 months. PBMC RNA served as the TCR library source. The same specimen was also included in a second study, on T cells in Graves' hyperthyroidism and ophthalmopathy.

The chain recombines TRBV7-2 with TRBJ2-2, with D perhaps matching TRBD2 (6 bases). This TCR was recovered from a woman under 40 with Graves disease. The sample here was peripheral blood mononuclear cells (PBMCs), taken at new diagnosis, from a patient treated with antithyroid drugs. CDR3 in amino acids: CASSLARLAMVGELFF. The CDR3 DNA sequence: TGTGCCAGCAGCTTAGCAAGGCTAGCGATGGTCGGGGAGCTGTTTTTT.